This TCR beta chain emerged from a study of blood T cell repertoires in COVID-19. Whole-study context: T cells, B-cell-depleted T cells, or PBMCs provided the cDNA or gDNA that served as material.

The protocol was immunoSEQ multiplex PCR, while the TCRdb copy is restricted to in-frame clones and leaves out a portion. In the table there are around 300,000 clones, almost 90% of which are singletons. Germline V lookup: CDR1 MNHEY, CDR2 SVGAGI. CDR3 size: 12 residues. As concerns this clone: At one of its ends the junction is not consistent with the germline gene, which may arise from a read error.

The specimen was peripheral blood. The sequence came from a woman in her thirties or forties with COVID-19, enrolled during active disease. V is TRBV6-5 and J is TRBJ2-7; tentative D call: TRBD1 (8 bases). For the CDR3, the DNA is TGTGGCAGCGGGACACAGGGGGACGAGCAGTACTTC. It translates to CGSGTQGDEQYF.